This is a list of T cell receptor beta chains from one sample in a study of early T cells in non-severe SARS-CoV-2 infection. Using its own MiXCR run on the 5' RACE reads, TCRdb lists one record per CDR3 protein. The table includes 50,000 to 60,000 distinct CDR3 sequences, approximately 10% detected once. The sample was whole blood. The receptors stem from an adult who was a healthcare worker with PCR-confirmed SARS-CoV-2 infection or an uninfected control (not recorded which). Each CDR3 is given with its conserved first and last residue. Each record gives: clone size, V gene, J gene, CDR3 protein. Size values are once, few and many counts, or a class for expanded clones, and some rows have none.

>-|TRBV6-2/TRBV6-3|TRBJ2-1
CASRQLGEQFF
>many|TRBV11-2|TRBJ1-4
CASSPGVSGTNEKLFF
>many|TRBV6-6|TRBJ2-5
CATSRLAIQETQYF
>-|TRBV28|TRBJ2-3
CASRPGGNTDTQYF
>-|TRBV9|TRBJ2-3
CASSAGLGITDTQYF
>few|TRBV7-9|TRBJ2-4
CASSREQGNIQYF
>-|TRBV7-2|TRBJ1-4
CASSLVGLGEKLFF
>many|TRBV12-3/TRBV12-4|TRBJ2-5
CASSSSLGSQRETQYF
>many|TRBV19|TRBJ1-5
CASSTLTESNQPQHF
>-|TRBV20-1|TRBJ2-1
CSASGYYNEQFF
>many|TRBV28|TRBJ2-3
CASRVTDTQYF
>-|TRBV10-3|TRBJ2-1
CAISHSGTTNEQFF
>-|TRBV27|TRBJ2-4
CASSQGTALAKNIQYF
>-|TRBV6-1|TRBJ1-1
CATERVPEAFF
>few|TRBV7-2|TRBJ2-1
CASSNQRGSYNEQFF
>few|TRBV29-1|TRBJ1-1
CSVSTGFSTEAFF
>few|TRBV6-5|TRBJ1-2
CASSPGVGYTF
>few|TRBV4-1|TRBJ2-2
CASSALSRTANTGELFF
>-|TRBV18|TRBJ2-3
CASSTRDTQYF
>-|TRBV9|TRBJ2-2
CASSVGIGGFGGELFF
>-|TRBV10-2|TRBJ2-1
CASSDDLIYNEQFF
>-|TRBV5-1|TRBJ1-1
CASSPTGVPEAFF
>few|TRBV29-1|TRBJ2-1
CSVPPGQGHNEQFF
>many|TRBV19|TRBJ2-3
CASSRLAGVGDTQYF
>-|TRBV4-3|TRBJ1-2
CASSQEYDRVDYGYTF
>-|TRBV20-1|TRBJ2-3
CSALGTGALDTQYF
>-|TRBV6-5|TRBJ1-2
CASHSNYGYTF
>many|TRBV19|TRBJ1-5
CASIDRNSNQPQHF
>many|TRBV2|TRBJ1-5
CASSEGQGNQPQHF
>many|TRBV20-1|TRBJ1-1
CSARDFRGSTGEAFF
>-|TRBV29-1|TRBJ2-4
CSVEGDPGTKNIQYF
>-|TRBV6-5|TRBJ2-7
CASKKMAYYEQYF
>many|TRBV5-1|TRBJ2-5
CASSPLPTSRKTQYF
>many|TRBV29-1|TRBJ2-1
CSVRIGGGSYNEQFF
>-|TRBV29-1|TRBJ2-3
CSAGGYTSGTDTQYF
>-|TRBV5-1|TRBJ2-7
CASSLMFVDFEYKGQYF
>few|TRBV6-2/TRBV6-3|TRBJ1-6
CASSPTTGSGSPPHF
>many|TRBV7-9|TRBJ2-3
CASSLRVSTDTQYF
>many|TRBV10-3|TRBJ2-3
CAIRSTDTQYF
>-|TRBV19|TRBJ2-5
CASSMDWRQETQYF
>-|TRBV7-2|TRBJ1-2
CASSPQGDYGYTF
>many|TRBV4-1|TRBJ2-3
CASSHPGADTQYF
>-|TRBV10-1|TRBJ2-1
CASAPSLAGGSQFF
>-|TRBV2|TRBJ2-1
CASSEAGEQFF
>few|TRBV10-3|TRBJ1-2
CAISEPGGYTF
>few|TRBV11-2|TRBJ2-3
CASSPISGVDTDTQYF
>-|TRBV5-1|TRBJ1-4
CASSGRLGEKLFF
>-|TRBV6-6|TRBJ2-2
CASSRSSGELFF
>few|TRBV29-1|TRBJ2-7
CSAGGLVHEQYF
>few|TRBV20-1|TRBJ2-2
CSLLAGGSTGELFF
>-|TRBV24-1|TRBJ2-7
CATSDPGTGDYEQYF
>many|TRBV7-3|TRBJ2-1
CASSLDTSYNEQFF
>few|TRBV12-3/TRBV12-4|TRBJ2-1
CASSPRQGPYNEQFF
>-|TRBV6-6|TRBJ2-2
CASSPLSKGRLSGELFF